There are many counts of the clone carrying this T cell receptor beta chain. The antigen is unknown. These data originate in a study of T cell repertoires in cytomegalovirus infection. The wider study: Peptides in the study included HLA-C-restricted and HLA-B-restricted CMV epitopes. Shared public TCR beta signatures pointed to both CMV infection and a matching HLA type.

Study results and caveats: The ex vivo response showed dominance by HLA-C-restricted CMV-specific TCR beta clonotypes. The study identified carriers of CMV plus the relevant HLA from cumulative public TCR beta family frequency.

TCRdb independently ran MiXCR on the reads; one entry per CDR3 protein. The table has some 800,000 distinct CDR3 sequences, 30% to 35% seen once. The length of the CDR3 is 15 residues. V was clipped by 6 bases and J by 5 bases; unmatched bases: 9. Germline CDR1 is SGHTA and CDR2 is FQGNSA. The chain combines TRBV7-2 with TRBJ2-5; TRBD2 matches 10 bases. The specimen was cultured CD8+ T cells from PBMCs, collected from culture after CMV antigen stimulation. This TCR derives from a human donor in good health (CMV status not recorded). Some clones in this sample may be carry-over from other donors' samples. The CDR3, as DNA: TGTGCCAGCAGTCGCAGCGGGGGGGCAGTTGAGACCCAGTACTTC. Its protein product is CASSRSGGAVETQYF.